Below, 22 T cell receptor beta chains from the same sample are listed, as sequenced in a study of CD8+ T cells in alopecia areata. This sample's treatment: oral pan-JAK inhibitor, 5-10 mg twice daily. Extracted RNA was reverse transcribed, and the resulting cDNA served as sequencing template. Repertoires were generated with immunoSEQ multiplex PCR, while TCRdb's copy carries only in-frame clones and drops some. Of 150,000 to 200,000 clones listed, around 64% are singletons. Sequencing was performed on CD4+ T cells sorted from blood, taken around week 50, from a patient treated with tofacitinib. The receptors were sampled from a human donor with alopecia areata.

The chain employs TRBV29-1 and TRBJ1-5; no clear D. Per germline, CDR1 SQVTM and CDR2 ANQGSEA. The CDR3 sequence is 13 residues long. Trimming stripped 2 bases from V and 4 bases from J, with 9 bases between. DNA for the CDR3: TGCAGCGTTGAATTGGGCAGAAATCAGCCCCAGCATTTT. Translation: CSVELGRNQPQHF. The whole variable domain, filled in from reference TRBV29-1 and TRBJ1-5, reads SAVISQKPSRDICQRGTSLTIQCQVDSQVTMMFWYRQQPGQSLTLIATANQGSEATYESGFVIDKFPISRPNLTFSTLTVSNMSPEDSSIYLCSVELGRNQPQHFGDGTRLSIL.

In its sample, this clone was seen a few times. The rearrangement joins TRBV30 to TRBJ2-3; D is uncertain. The CDR3 runs to 11 residues. Looked up from germline, CDR1 is GTSNPN and CDR2 is SVGIG (reference sequence). V lost 5 bases and J lost 3, with 6 bases in between. In DNA, the CDR3 is TGTGCCTGGGATACTACAGATACGCAGTATTTT. Translation gives CAWDTTDTQYF.

The chain joins TRBV5-1 to TRBJ2-3; D is unclear. CDR1 and CDR2 from the germline V gene are SGHRS and YFSETQ. CDR3 length equals 15 residues. Trimming took 0 bases from V and 2 from J, leaving 10 bases between them. CDR3 in amino acids: CASSLVLDHTDTQYF. The CDR3 DNA sequence: TGCGCCAGCAGCTTGGTTTTGGACCACACAGATACGCAGTATTTT.

The genes are TRBV30 and TRBJ1-2; D call uncertain. Between the trimmed V and J ends, which lost 6 bases and 5 bases, there was a span of 7 bases. CDR1 and CDR2 from the germline V gene are GTSNPN and SVGIG (reference sequence). The CDR3 runs to 10 residues. This CDR3 is CACFLYGYTF. CDR3 nucleotide sequence: TGTGCCTGCTTCCTGTATGGCTACACCTTC.

The V gene is TRBV7-2, the J gene TRBJ2-7; the match to TRBD2 covers 10 bases. The trim removed 5 bases at V and 3 bases at J, leaving 4 bases unmatched. This CDR3 has 14 residues. Germline V gives CDR1 SGHTA, CDR2 FQGNSA. CDR3 amino acids: CASSPGLASYEQYF. The CDR3 region has the DNA TGTGCCAGCAGCCCGGGACTAGCGAGCTACGAGCAGTACTTC.

The chain employs TRBV28 and TRBJ2-2; D not certain. The CDR3 has 13 residues. Per the germline V gene, CDR1 is MDHEN and CDR2 is SYDVKM. V lost 8 bases, J lost 4 bases, and 11 bases lay in between. The CDR3 sequence is CASLSWGTGELFF. For the CDR3, the DNA is TGTGCCAGCCTCTCGTGGGGCACCGGGGAGCTGTTTTTT.

The chain couples TRBV11-2 to TRBJ2-3, with a possible D match to TRBD1 (6 bases). Trimming took off 8 bases at V and 1 base at J, with 10 bases between the two ends. Germline V gene lookup returns CDR1 SGHAT and CDR2 FQNNGV. The CDR3 length is 13 residues. The CDR3 here is CASGTFGTDTQYF. As DNA, the CDR3 is TGTGCCAGCGGGACATTTGGCACAGATACGCAGTATTTT.

This clone was counted once. J is TRBJ2-7 and V is TRBV12-5, with D possibly matching TRBD1 (5 bases). In germline, CDR1 is LGHNT, CDR2 FRNRAP. V lost 5 bases, J lost 3 bases, and 11 bases lay in between. The CDR3 covers 13 residues. DNA for the CDR3: TGTGCTAGTGGTGCCTCAACAGGCTACGAGCAGTACTTC. Residues: CASGASTGYEQYF.

This chain uses TRBV14 with TRBJ2-3; TRBD2 might be the D (6 bases). V was pared by 1 base and J by 2 bases, with 13 bases between. The germline V gene encodes CDR1 SGHDN and CDR2 FVKESK. This CDR3 is 16 amino acids long. As DNA, the CDR3 is TGTGCCAGCAGCCAAGGAAACGGGGGAAACACAGATACGCAGTATTTT. Translation gives CASSQGNGGNTDTQYF.

The rearrangement uses TRBV5-6 and TRBJ2-1; either TRBD1 or TRBD2 may supply D (5 bases each). The CDR3 spans 15 residues. Trimming left V 3 bases short and J 2 bases short, with 12 bases between. The germline gives CDR1 SGHDT, CDR2 YYEEEE. This CDR3 reads CASSSGTEPYNEQFF. The CDR3 bases are TGTGCCAGCAGCTCCGGGACGGAACCCTACAATGAGCAGTTCTTC.

The CDR3 DNA is TGTGCCAGCAGCTTAGGGAGCGGCACCGAGACCCAGTACTTC. It specifies CASSLGSGTETQYF. The genes are TRBV7-2 and TRBJ2-5, with D possibly matching TRBD2 (5 bases). CDR1 SGHTA and CDR2 FQGNSA come from the germline V gene. The ends were cut back, 1 base at V and 5 bases at J, with 11 bases in the middle. The CDR3 sequence is 14 residues long. The whole variable domain, filled in from reference TRBV7-2 and TRBJ2-5, reads GAGVSQSPSNKVTEKGKDVELRCDPISGHTALYWYRQSLGQGLEFLIYFQGNSAPDKSGLPSDRFSAERTGGSVSTLTIQRTQQEDSAVYLCASSLGSGTETQYFGPGTRLLVL.

The J gene is TRBJ2-3, the V gene TRBV2; D uncertain. This CDR3 contains 12 residues. V was shortened by 8 bases and J by 2 bases, with 8 bases between the two germline ends. CDR1 and CDR2 (germline): SNHLY, FYNNEI. The CDR3 protein is CASRSLTDTQYF. The CDR3 nucleotides read TGTGCCAGCCGGAGTCTCACAGATACGCAGTATTTT.

This clone was seen only once. This chain connects TRBV29-1 to TRBJ1-3; D uncertain. Between the trimmed V and J ends, which lost 6 bases and 2 bases, there was a span of 11 bases. The CDR3 is 13 amino acids. Per the germline V gene, CDR1 is SQVTM and CDR2 is ANQGSEA. The CDR3 DNA reads TGCAGCGTAGCGGACGGCCCTGGAAACACCATATATTTT. This sequence encodes CSVADGPGNTIYF.

The chain is built from TRBV29-1 and TRBJ2-7; no reliable D call. This CDR3 is 12 amino acids long. Trimming took 6 bases from V and 2 from J, leaving 11 bases between them. CDR1 SQVTM and CDR2 ANQGSEA come from the germline V gene. The DNA for the CDR3 is TGCAGCGTGGGCGAGGCCCCCTACGAGCAGTACTTC. This sequence encodes CSVGEAPYEQYF.

The V call is TRBV18, the J call TRBJ1-6; 7 bases fit TRBD1. The CDR3 totals 15 residues. The germline CDR1 and CDR2 sequences are KGHSH and LQKENI. Trimming removed 5 bases from V and 5 bases from J; junction bases left unmatched: 6. CDR3: CASSKTGNDNSPLHF. In DNA form, the CDR3 reads TGTGCCAGCTCAAAGACAGGGAATGATAATTCACCCCTCCACTTT.

This clone was counted once. This chain uses TRBV4-1 with TRBJ1-6; the D gene is possibly TRBD1 (6 bases). The CDR3 runs 16 residues. V gave up 2 bases and J gave up 9 bases, with 17 bases separating them. Germline-derived CDR1 and CDR2 are MGHRA and YSYEKL. As DNA, the CDR3 is TGCGCCAGCAGCCAACTTTGGGGGGCAGTTGGTTCACCCCTCCACTTT. Its translation: CASSQLWGAVGSPLHF.

As regards this clone: Other DNA sequences in this sample translate to the same CDR3. V gene TRBV5-6 combines with J gene TRBJ2-5; D unresolved. The ends were cut back, 2 bases at V and 2 bases at J, with 1 base in the middle. Looked up from germline, CDR1 is SGHDT and CDR2 is YYEEEE. The CDR3 length is 11 residues. DNA for the CDR3: TGTGCCAGCAGCTTTCAAGAGACCCAGTACTTC. It is translated as CASSFQETQYF.

The V call is TRBV4-3, the J call TRBJ2-5; D uncertain. The V gene lost 4 bases and the J gene lost 4 bases, with 1 base spanning the gap. CDR1 is LGHNA, CDR2 YSLEER, per germline. The CDR3 totals 10 residues. The CDR3, as DNA: TGCGCCAGCAGCCGAGAGACCCAGTACTTC. Residues: CASSRETQYF.

This chain links TRBV28 with TRBJ2-7; D might be TRBD1 (6 bases). Per the germline V gene, CDR1 is MDHEN and CDR2 is SYDVKM. Deletions cut 5 bases from V and 3 bases from J, with 20 bases between. The CDR3 spans 16 residues. The CDR3 here is CASSPLRQAIHYEQYF. The CDR3 bases are TGTGCCAGCAGTCCGCTGCGACAGGCGATTCACTACGAGCAGTACTTC.

The chain links TRBV5-4 to TRBJ1-2; a possible D gene is TRBD1 (6 bases). This CDR3 comprises 15 residues. Germline assignment: CDR1 SGHNT and CDR2 YYREEE (reference sequence). Trimming stripped 5 bases from V and 2 bases from J, with 16 bases between. CDR3 nucleotides: TGTGCCAGCAGACTCAGGGGACCCACCAACTATGGCTACACCTTC. It translates to CASRLRGPTNYGYTF.

This clone appeared a single time. This chain links TRBV15 with TRBJ1-1; D remains unclear. From germline, CDR1 is LNHNV and CDR2 YYDKDF (reference sequence). This CDR3 is 12 amino acids long. V was clipped by 5 bases and J by 6 bases, with 10 bases between them. CDR3 amino acids: CATSGSGPEAFF. Written as DNA, the CDR3 is TGTGCCACCAGCGGCTCGGGTCCTGAAGCTTTCTTT.

This clone came up a few times. V and J are TRBV9 and TRBJ2-5, with 8 bases that match TRBD2. Per germline, CDR1 SGDLS and CDR2 YYNGEE. The CDR3 has 15 amino acids. V shed 0 bases, J shed 0 bases, and the junction held 1 base outside the gene matches. CDR3 in DNA: TGTGCCAGCAGCGTAGCGGGGGGGTACCAAGAGACCCAGTACTTC. Amino acids: CASSVAGGYQETQYF.